Sequencing of this T cell receptor (beta chain) was carried out in a study of patients and donors after allogeneic stem cell transplantation (dated by TCRdb to 2020 to 2022). Concerning this clonotype itself: Its target antigen remains unknown. There are no base qualities to consult, and no much larger clone falls within one base.

Library preparation employed RT-PCR. Sequenced using a NextSeq 550. TCRdb itself trimmed the public reads at Q25 with fastp, ran MiXCR and retained productive beta chains. One record per CDR3 amino acid sequence lists the most common genes and DNA. The sample data list approximately 160,000 distinct CDR3 sequences, and roughly 30% of these were observed just once. The ten largest account for 3.2% of the sample. The TCR sequence derives from a human donor who was either an allogeneic HSCT recipient or a stem cell or donor lymphocyte infusion donor (not recorded which). It is not recorded whose cells these are; they may come from a transplant donor. The sample taken for sequencing was blood, either unsorted or a sorted T cell fraction (not recorded which).

For the CDR3, the sequence is CSAIRGVASYYNEQFF. The DNA is as follows: TGCAGTGCTATCAGAGGGGTAGCGAGCTACTACAATGAGCAGTTCTTC. The rearranged segments are TRBV20-1 and TRBJ2-1; the D call could be TRBD1 or TRBD2, with each sharing 5 bases. CDR1 DFQATT and CDR2 SNEGSKA were looked up in the germline V gene (reference sequence). V lost 4 bases and J lost 3 bases; the stretch between them is 19 bases long. Measured from the cysteine to the phenylalanine, the CDR3 is 16 residues long. The DNA shown is the 48-base CDR3, in frame from base 1.